The 28 T cell receptor beta chains below come from one sample, sequenced in a study of blood T cells in healthy people across ages. Through a sample-barcoded 5' primer and a J-beta primer mix, a second PCR was run for about 6 to 11 cycles. TCRdb called the 5' RACE reads again in MiXCR, with one record for every CDR3 protein. This repertoire shows about a million distinct CDR3 sequences, 35% to 40% found once; its top ten account for around 13%. The sequencing input was blood. These TCRs come from a man in his late teens or twenties in good health.

V usage is TRBV29-1 and J usage is TRBJ2-2; 8 bases agree with TRBD2. The V and J ends lost 6 bases and 5 bases, in that order; junction bases with no gene match: 8. The CDR3 runs to 14 residues. CDR1 SQVTM and CDR2 ANQGSEA come from the germline V gene. The DNA of the CDR3 is TGCAGCGTGAAAGCGGGGGACGAGACCGGGGAGCTGTTTTTT. Protein sequence: CSVKAGDETGELFF.

The chain couples TRBV4-1 to TRBJ2-1; 8 bases map to TRBD1. J was trimmed by 14 bases and V by 0 bases; bases with no gene match: 12. This CDR3 is built from 15 residues. Germline CDR1 is MGHRA and CDR2 is YSYEKL. CDR3 sequence (DNA): TGCGCCAGCAGCCAAGAGGACAGGGTAAAAGAGACCAAGTTCTTC. This encodes CASSQEDRVKETKFF.

The sample holds a few counts of this clonotype. The V call is TRBV14, the J call TRBJ2-4; 7 bases match TRBD1. CDR1 and CDR2 (germline): SGHDN, FVKESK. This CDR3 is built from 13 residues. V was clipped by 4 bases and J by 5 bases; unmatched bases: 2. In DNA, the CDR3 is TGTGCCAGCAGCCGAGGGACAGAAAACATTCAGTACTTC. This sequence encodes CASSRGTENIQYF.

This chain uses TRBV11-2 with TRBJ1-3; D is undetermined. Deletions cut 5 bases from V and 0 bases from J, with 11 bases between. Germline values: CDR1 SGHAT, CDR2 FQNNGV. This CDR3 is built from 15 residues. CDR3 amino acids: CASSAPRSSGNTIYF. The CDR3 DNA sequence: TGTGCCAGCAGCGCTCCCAGGAGCTCTGGAAACACCATATATTTT.

CDR3 residues: CASKQGARGEQFF. The CDR3 bases are TGTGCCAGTAAACAGGGGGCGCGGGGTGAGCAGTTCTTC. The chain employs TRBV2 and TRBJ2-1, with 9 bases lining up with TRBD1. CDR1 and CDR2 (germline): SNHLY, FYNNEI. The CDR3 extends over 13 amino acids. With 9 bases clipped from V and 9 bases from J, the junction kept 9 bases outside the gene matches. Filled out from reference TRBV2 and TRBJ2-1, the complete variable domain reads EPEVTQTPSHQVTQMGQEVILRCVPISNHLYFYWYRQILGQKVEFLVSFYNNEISEKSEIFDDQFSVERPDGSNFTLKIRSTKLEDSAMYFCASKQGARGEQFFGPGTRLTVL.

This clonotype was picked up a small number of times. The chain joins TRBV7-9 to TRBJ2-3; no firm D call. V was trimmed by 1 base and J by 6 bases, leaving 8 bases between them. Germline V gene lookup returns CDR1 SEHNR and CDR2 FQNEAQ (reference sequence). There are 13 residues in the CDR3. The DNA for the CDR3 is TGTGCCAGCAGCTTAGGGCCCCCCGATACGCAGTATTTT. Amino acids: CASSLGPPDTQYF.

The chain uses TRBV3-1 and TRBJ2-6; D unclear. The germline CDR1 and CDR2 sequences are LGHDT and YNNKEL (reference sequence). The ends were cut back, 3 bases at V and 1 base at J, with 22 bases in the middle. This CDR3 region has 20 residues. Here the CDR3 DNA reads TGTGCCAGCAGCCAGGACCGTCCAATAGCCCGGAGTTCTGGGGCCAACGTCCTGACTTTC. Its translation is CASSQDRPIARSSGANVLTF.

At least ten counts were recorded for this clonotype. The chain employs TRBV7-2 and TRBJ2-4; 11 positions match TRBD2. V shed 5 bases, J shed 2 bases, and the junction held 11 bases outside the gene matches. The CDR3 has 18 residues. Germline CDR1 SGHTA, CDR2 FQGNSA. The CDR3 sequence is CASSTLAGGPLTKNIQYF. CDR3 DNA: TGTGCCAGCAGCACTCTAGCGGGGGGCCCTCTGACCAAAAACATTCAGTACTTC.

V and J are TRBV10-3 and TRBJ1-1; 12 bases align to TRBD1. Germline V gene data show CDR1 as ENHRY and CDR2 as SYGVKD. The J segment lost 3 bases and the V segment lost 0 bases, leaving 11 bases of the junction unmatched. This CDR3 comprises 19 residues. The CDR3 protein is CAISESGDRGRKGYTEAFF. CDR3 nucleotide sequence: TGTGCCATCAGTGAGTCTGGGGACAGGGGGCGCAAAGGGTACACTGAAGCTTTCTTT.

This chain connects TRBV20-1 to TRBJ1-6, with a tentative D call TRBD1 (6 bases). Germline V lookup: CDR1 DFQATT, CDR2 SNEGSKA (reference sequence). V was cut by 3 bases and J by 0 bases, with 15 bases left in between. There are 17 residues in the CDR3. DNA for the CDR3: TGCAGTGCTAGCAGCGGACAGTCAAGCTCCTATAATTCACCCCTCCACTTT. It codes for CSASSGQSSSYNSPLHF.

In its sample, this clonotype was seen once. V is TRBV20-1 and J is TRBJ1-5; no clear D. V gave up 5 bases and J gave up 4 bases, with 12 bases separating them. The CDR3 has 13 residues. Germline CDR1 DFQATT, CDR2 SNEGSKA (reference sequence). CDR3 sequence: CSASTGTNQPQHF. In DNA form, the CDR3 reads TGCAGTGCTTCTACGGGCACGAATCAGCCCCAGCATTTT.

This clonotype was recorded at least ten times. The junction and the germline gene differ at one end; a read error may be behind it. This chain uses TRBV5-1 with TRBJ1-1; TRBD1 matches 7 bases. This CDR3 is built from 13 residues. CDR1 SGHRS and CDR2 YFSETQ come from the germline V gene. The CDR3: CASSSQGDTEAFF. DNA for the CDR3: TGTGCCAGCAGTTCGCAGGGGGACACTGAAGCTTTCTTT.

This clonotype was seen at least ten times. CDR3 in DNA: TGTGCCAGCAGTTACTCGATGGGACAGGGGGCACCCTATGGCTACACCTTC. This gives the protein CASSYSMGQGAPYGYTF. The V call is TRBV6-6, the J call TRBJ1-2; 12 positions agree with TRBD1. This CDR3 spans 17 amino acids. The germline V gene has CDR1 MNHNY and CDR2 SVGAGI (reference sequence). Trimming removed 0 bases from V and 4 bases from J; junction bases left unmatched: 6.

The CDR3 DNA sequence: TGTGCCAGCAGTGCCCCCAGCGACGGGGGCGGCTACACCTTC. Protein product: CASSAPSDGGGYTF. The chain carries TRBV6-4 and TRBJ1-2; D is possibly TRBD1 (6 bases). CDR3 length: 14 amino acids. V lost 4 bases to trimming and J lost 8 bases, with 17 bases between them. The V gene's germline CDR1 is MRHNA and CDR2 SNTAGT.

The chain recombines TRBV5-1 with TRBJ1-2; unclear D gene. Trimming cost V 4 bases and J 1 base, with 8 bases left between them. CDR3 length equals 13 residues. Germline lookup yields CDR1 SGHRS and CDR2 YFSETQ. CDR3 protein: CASSAGLNYGYTF. The CDR3 region has the DNA TGCGCCAGCAGCGCGGGCCTTAACTATGGCTACACCTTC.

The rearrangement uses TRBV12-3 or TRBV12-4 and TRBJ1-4; D uncertain. V was pared by 4 bases and J by 6 bases, with 12 bases between. The CDR3 consists of 14 residues. CDR3 protein: CASSSGLPHEKLFF. CDR3 bases: TGTGCCAGCAGTTCGGGCTTACCACATGAAAAACTGTTTTTT.

This chain connects TRBV7-9 to TRBJ2-1; D might be TRBD1 (5 bases). The V end was cut by 5 bases, the J end by 3 bases, with 11 bases between. The CDR3 sequence is 14 residues long. Germline V gene sequence: CDR1 SEHNR, CDR2 FQNEAQ (reference sequence). The CDR3 loop is CASSRTDIYNEQFF. CDR3 nucleotide sequence: TGTGCCAGCAGCCGTACGGACATCTACAATGAGCAGTTCTTC.

This chain connects TRBV12-3 or TRBV12-4 to TRBJ2-7; no clear D. This CDR3 has 12 residues. Deletions cut 0 bases from V and 7 bases from J, with 7 bases between. The CDR3 DNA is TGTGCCAGCAGTTTAGCGATCGATGAGCAGTACTTC. It specifies CASSLAIDEQYF.

In its sample, this clonotype was seen many times. The chain is built from TRBV7-9 and TRBJ2-7, with a weak D call TRBD1 (6 bases). The V gene's germline CDR1 is SEHNR and CDR2 FQNEAQ (reference sequence). V gave up 3 bases and J gave up 5 bases, with 17 bases separating them. The length of the CDR3 is 15 residues. The CDR3 DNA reads TGTGCCAGCAGCTTTAGTCGGCACAGGGACCACGAGCAGTACTTC. Amino acids: CASSFSRHRDHEQYF.

The rearrangement joins TRBV20-1 to TRBJ2-3; TRBD2 matches at 8 bases. The CDR3 consists of 10 residues. Losses at the gene ends were 4 bases for V and 10 bases for J; bases not matched to a gene: 1. The germline CDR1 and CDR2 sequences are DFQATT and SNEGSKA (reference sequence). The CDR3 coding sequence is TGCAGTGCTAACGGGGGGGCGCAGTATTTT. Translating it yields CSANGGAQYF.

This chain uses TRBV2 with TRBJ1-4; D is ambiguous. From germline, CDR1 is SNHLY and CDR2 FYNNEI. V was shortened by 6 bases and J by 4 bases, with 9 bases between the two germline ends. The length of the CDR3 is 13 residues. The DNA for the CDR3 is TGTGCCAGCAGGGGGTGGAGTAATGAAAAACTGTTTTTT. It is translated as CASRGWSNEKLFF.

This clonotype was seen repeatedly, ten times or more. This sequence joins TRBV12-3 or TRBV12-4 and TRBJ1-1; possible D gene TRBD1, 5 bases. The V end was cut by 6 bases, the J end by 5 bases, with 13 bases between. The CDR3 spans 13 residues. DNA of the CDR3: TGTGCCAGCAGGCAGGGAGGAGGTACTGAAGCTTTCTTT. It encodes CASRQGGGTEAFF.

The chain combines TRBV9 with TRBJ2-2; D unresolved. The CDR3 length is 12 residues. V lost 1 base to trimming and J lost 6 bases, with 4 bases between them. Looked up from germline, CDR1 is SGDLS and CDR2 is YYNGEE. Written as DNA, the CDR3 is TGTGCCAGCAGCGTACCGGCCGGGGAGCTGTTTTTT. Translating it yields CASSVPAGELFF. Full variable domain (remainder filled in from reference TRBV9 and TRBJ2-2): DSGVTQTPKHLITATGQRVTLRCSPRSGDLSVYWYQQSLDQGLQFLIQYYNGEERAKGNILERFSAQQFPDLHSELNLSSLELGDSALYFCASSVPAGELFFGEGSRLTVL.

The genes are TRBV29-1 and TRBJ1-4, with a possible D match to TRBD1 (6 bases). This CDR3 contains 15 residues. CDR1 is SQVTM and CDR2 is ANQGSEA in the germline V gene. Deletions cut 3 bases from V and 10 bases from J, with 21 bases between. In nucleotides, the CDR3 is TGCAGCGTTGAGACAACAGGGCGGTGGGCTCCAAAACTGTTTTTT. Translated: CSVETTGRWAPKLFF.

The chain carries TRBV4-2 and TRBJ2-3, with 10 bases lining up with TRBD1. Germline V gene sequence: CDR1 LGHNA, CDR2 YNFKEQ. This CDR3 has 16 amino acids. J lost 8 bases, V lost 3 bases, and 11 bases had no gene match. CDR3 amino acids: CASSHSAGQGIVTQYF. The CDR3 DNA follows: TGTGCCAGCAGCCATTCGGCGGGACAGGGGATCGTTACGCAGTATTTT.

This clonotype was counted only a few times. The chain employs TRBV20-1 and TRBJ1-2; 10 nucleotides align to TRBD1. V shed 4 bases and J 7 bases; nucleotides not matched to a gene: 6. The germline CDR1 and CDR2 sequences are DFQATT and SNEGSKA (reference sequence). This CDR3 has 13 amino acids. The CDR3 DNA sequence: TGCAGTGCTACCGGGACAGGGGCGGGTGGCTACACCTTC. Its protein product is CSATGTGAGGYTF.

In regard to this clonotype: The junction shows a germline mismatch at one end, possibly a read error. The CDR3 reads CAGSQEVSRTDTQYF. The CDR3 DNA reads as TGTGCCGGCAGCCAAGAGGTGAGCAGAACAGATACGCAGTATTTT. V and J are TRBV4-2 and TRBJ2-3, with D hard to call. The germline V gene encodes CDR1 LGHNA and CDR2 YNFKEQ. This CDR3 has 15 amino acids.

In the case of this clonotype: Its ends do not fully match the called genes, so a read error is possible. The V gene is TRBV12-3 or TRBV12-4, the J gene TRBJ2-2, with D possibly TRBD2 on 6 matching bases. The CDR3 is 14 amino acids. The CDR3 loop reads CASNSGGNNGELFF. The CDR3 coding sequence is TGTGCCAGCAATTCTGGGGGGAACAACGGGGAGCTGTTTTTT.